These 7 T cell receptor beta chains were all obtained from the same sample, sequenced in a study of blood T cell repertoires in COVID-19 (dated by TCRdb to 2018 to 2021). The library was made by the immunoSEQ multiplex PCR assay. In its TCRdb copy, this immuneACCESS table keeps in-frame sequences only and misses some clones. Where compared with another copy, unresolved V genes explain less than half of these, and the others have no known cause. This sample lists roughly 250,000 clones; about 89% were detected once. The ten top clones hold 1.5% to 2% of the sample. Source material: PBMCs or T cells enriched from blood (not recorded which). All receptors derive from a woman aged 18-29 years who had recovered from COVID-19.

The chain carries TRBV19 and TRBJ1-6, with TRBD1 matching 7 bases. Germline V gives CDR1 LNHDA, CDR2 SQIVND (reference sequence). V shed 5 bases and J 7 bases; nucleotides not matched to a gene: 11. CDR3 size: 16 residues. The CDR3 sequence is CASSSRQGRGNSPLHF. In DNA, the CDR3 is TGTGCCAGTAGTTCACGACAGGGTAGAGGGAATTCACCCCTCCACTTT.

The chain couples TRBV19 to TRBJ2-4, with D perhaps matching TRBD1 (6 bases). The germline gives CDR1 LNHDA, CDR2 SQIVND (reference sequence). The CDR3 loop spans 15 amino acids. V was shortened by 4 bases and J by 1 base, with 11 bases between the two germline ends. CDR3: CASSRRDKAKNIQYF. The DNA of the CDR3 is TGTGCCAGTAGTAGACGGGACAAGGCCAAAAACATTCAGTACTTC.

The J gene is TRBJ1-6, the V gene TRBV15, with 9 positions matching TRBD1. V gave up 0 bases and J gave up 8 bases; unmatched junction bases: 8. CDR1 is LNHNV and CDR2 is YYDKDF in the germline V gene (reference sequence). The CDR3 has 17 residues. CDR3 DNA: TGTGCCACCAGCAGAGATCTGGACAGGGGTTGGCATTCACCCCTCCACTTT. Translated, it gives CATSRDLDRGWHSPLHF.

This rearrangement joins TRBV28 to TRBJ1-6; D not certain. This CDR3 comprises 14 residues. The germline V and J ends were trimmed by 4 bases and 9 bases, with 13 bases remaining between them. Germline CDR1 MDHEN, CDR2 SYDVKM. CDR3 residues: CASSSPFSGSPLHF. The CDR3 coding sequence is TGTGCCAGCAGTTCCCCCTTCAGCGGTTCACCCCTCCACTTT.

The chain couples TRBV11-2 to TRBJ2-7; perhaps TRBD1 as D (5 bases). CDR1 and CDR2 from the germline V gene are SGHAT and FQNNGV. The V end lost 5 bases, the J end lost 4 bases, and 27 bases lay between the germline ends. CDR3 length: 18 amino acids. In DNA form, the CDR3 reads TGTGCCAGCAGCGTTAGACCGCCAGGGATCCCGTTCCGTTACGAGCAGTACTTC. Translating it yields CASSVRPPGIPFRYEQYF.

The V gene is TRBV3-1 (or the pseudogene TRBV3-2), the J gene TRBJ2-1, with D possibly being TRBD1 (6 bases). The length of the CDR3 is 14 residues. The germline V and J ends were trimmed by 3 bases and 5 bases, with 11 bases remaining between them. Germline assignment: CDR1 LGHDT and CDR2 YNNKEL (reference sequence). CDR3 sequence: CASSQQGHHNEQFF. The CDR3 nucleotides read TGTGCCAGCAGCCAGCAGGGGCACCACAATGAGCAGTTCTTC.

V and J are TRBV28 and TRBJ1-1, with TRBD1 identical over 9 bases. Trimming removed 6 bases from V and 0 bases from J; junction bases left unmatched: 8. Germline CDR1 is MDHEN and CDR2 is SYDVKM. The CDR3 consists of 16 residues. The CDR3 DNA is TGTGCCAGCAGCCCCGGGACAGGGTTCTTGAACACTGAAGCTTTCTTT. Its translation: CASSPGTGFLNTEAFF.